The T cell receptor (beta chain) under discussion was sequenced for a study of sequential checkpoint blockade in melanoma. Study-wide context: DNA from 95 or so pretreatment tumor samples underwent TCRβ immunosequencing.

Treatment of the sample: randomized to nivolumab then ipilimumab (arm A) or the reverse (arm B). DNA-damaging chemotherapy had not been given to any patient beforehand. TCRdb's table, derived via immunoSEQ multiplex PCR, lists solely in-frame clones and lacks some. The sample has tens of thousands of clones; roughly 32% are singletons. This clone was detected ten times or more. The CDR3 is 15 amino acids. Germline values: CDR1 SGHAT, CDR2 FQDESV (reference sequence). V shed 1 base, J shed 10 bases, and the junction held 10 bases outside the gene matches. The receptor's source is a human donor with melanoma. Here the sequenced sample was tumor tissue (inferred from file names), taken from a patient given nivolumab and ipilimumab in sequence. V gene TRBV11-1 combines with J gene TRBJ2-1, with 7 bases identical to TRBD2. CDR3 amino acids: CASSLVTGGVSEQFF. The CDR3 DNA reads TGTGCCAGCAGCTTAGTAACGGGAGGTGTGAGCGAGCAGTTCTTC. Drawing the rest from reference TRBV11-1 and TRBJ2-1, the complete variable domain is EAEVAQSPRYKITEKSQAVAFWCDPISGHATLYWYRQILGQGPELLVQFQDESVVDDSQLPKDRFSAERLKGVDSTLKIQPAELGDSAMYLCASSLVTGGVSEQFFGPGTRLTVL.